Listed below are T cell receptor beta chains from one sample, sequenced in a study of blood T cells in healthy people across ages. In TCRdb, the 5' RACE reads were re-called with MiXCR into one record per CDR3 protein. The table has hundreds of thousands of distinct CDR3 sequences, more than 25% seen once. The source material was blood. These TCRs come from a woman of 80 years or more in good health. Both conserved end residues are part of each CDR3. D genes are given only for firm matches. Only part of the rows carry a size: once, few, many, or a class if the clone is expanded.

>TRBD1|TRBV10-1|many|TRBJ1-5
TGCGCCAGCACCAACTACGACAGGGGGACACGAAATAGCAATCAGCCCCAGCATTTT
CASTNYDRGTRNSNQPQHF
>NA|TRBV4-3|many|TRBJ1-2
TGCGCCAGCAGCCAAGATCTAGGGACCGGCAATGGCTACACCTTC
CASSQDLGTGNGYTF
>NA|TRBV3-1|NA|TRBJ1-2
TGTGCCAGCAGCCAAGTCGATGGCTACACCTTC
CASSQVDGYTF
>TRBD2|TRBV12-3/TRBV12-4|few|TRBJ2-3
TGTGCCAGCAGGCGCGGACGGGGGGGGGGAGATACGCAGTATTTT
CASRRGRGGGDTQYF
>NA|TRBV4-2|many|TRBJ1-2
TGTGCCAGCAGCCAAGTGGGGGCTAACTATGGCTACACCTTC
CASSQVGANYGYTF
>NA|TRBV10-3|NA|TRBJ1-5
TGTGCCATCAGTGGACAGTATAGCAATCAGCCCCAGCATTTT
CAISGQYSNQPQHF
>NA|TRBV7-2|many|TRBJ2-7
TGTGCCAGCAGCTTTACCCCTCGGGACATTGCCTACGAGCAGTACTTC
CASSFTPRDIAYEQYF
>TRBD1|TRBV12-3/TRBV12-4|NA|TRBJ2-7
TGTGCCAGCAGTCGAAAGGGACAGGGATTCCACGAGCAGTACTTC
CASSRKGQGFHEQYF
>TRBD2|TRBV7-2|many|TRBJ2-5
TGTGCCAGCAGCCCCCGGGTAGCGGGGGTACAAGAGACCCAGTACTTC
CASSPRVAGVQETQYF
>NA|TRBV20-1|few|TRBJ1-2
TGCAGTGCCCCGCGGGCCCGAGGCAGCTACACCTTC
CSAPRARGSYTF
>NA|TRBV28|NA|TRBJ1-4
TGTGCCAGCAAAACCCCCAGGGAAAAACTGTTTTTT
CASKTPREKLFF
>NA|TRBV9|many|TRBJ2-4
TGTGCCAGCAGCGTAGCTGTTGGGGCGAGGAACATTCAGTACTTC
CASSVAVGARNIQYF
>TRBD1|TRBV6-1|many|TRBJ2-1
TGTGCCAGCAGTGAGGGACAGGGGGCCTACAATGAGCAGTTCTTC
CASSEGQGAYNEQFF
>NA|TRBV7-2|many|TRBJ1-2
TGTGCCAGCAGCTTAGCGTTGGGGTTCAGTGGCTACACCTTC
CASSLALGFSGYTF
>NA|TRBV7-9|few|TRBJ1-1
TGTGCCAGCATCCCCTCGGGGGTTAGGACTGAAGCTTTCTTT
CASIPSGVRTEAFF
>NA|TRBV7-9|many|TRBJ2-3
TGTGCCAGCAGCTTAGTATATTCAGGGTCGACAGATACGCAGTATTTT
CASSLVYSGSTDTQYF
>TRBD2|TRBV28|NA|TRBJ2-3
TGTGCCAGCAGTTTGGGGGACGGGGGGGGTACGCAGTATTTT
CASSLGDGGGTQYF
>NA|TRBV27|NA|TRBJ1-2
TGTGCCAGCGCGCTTGGAAGGGGCTCTGGCCACACCTTC
CASALGRGSGHTF
>NA|TRBV12-3/TRBV12-4|many|TRBJ2-4
TGTGCCAGCAGTCAGATTCAGGGGGGGCAGTACTTC
CASSQIQGGQYF
>NA|TRBV12-3/TRBV12-4|many|TRBJ2-7
TGTGCCAGCAGCCAAGGACTATCCGGCTCTCCGTACTTC
CASSQGLSGSPYF
>TRBD1|TRBV12-3/TRBV12-4|many|TRBJ2-3
TGTGCCAGCAGCCCGGGACAGCCCATGCACGATACGCAGTATTTT
CASSPGQPMHDTQYF
>NA|TRBV7-2|NA|TRBJ1-5
TGTGCCAGCAGCTTAGTTGGAACTGGTCAGCCCCAGCATTTT
CASSLVGTGQPQHF
>NA|TRBV18|many|TRBJ2-5
TGTGCCAGCTCACCACGGATCACCGGCAAAGAGACCCAGTACTTC
CASSPRITGKETQYF
>TRBD1|TRBV29-1|few|TRBJ1-1
TGCAGCGTTAATGTGGACAGGGTAATGAACACTGAAGCTTTCTTT
CSVNVDRVMNTEAFF
>NA|TRBV6-2/TRBV6-3|few|TRBJ2-7
TGTGCCAGCAGTTACGCGCGGTCGTACGAGCAGTACTTC
CASSYARSYEQYF
>NA|TRBV5-1|NA|TRBJ2-1
TGCGCCAGCAGCCAGGGAGGTAGTCAGAGCTCCTACAATGAGCAGTTCTTC
CASSQGGSQSSYNEQFF
>NA|TRBV6-2/TRBV6-3|NA|TRBJ2-5
TGTGCCAGCAGTTACTCCCAGCACAATGAGCAGTACTTC
CASSYSQHNEQYF
>NA|TRBV2|many|TRBJ2-7
TGTGCCAGCAGTGAACAGGGTACGGGCGAGCAGTACTTC
CASSEQGTGEQYF
>NA|TRBV5-6|NA|TRBJ1-4
TGTGCCAGCAGCCTGGGGAGGGCCGCTAATGAAAAACTGTTTTTT
CASSLGRAANEKLFF
>NA|TRBV2|few|TRBJ2-5
TGTGCCAGCGGATATCGGGGCCAAGAGACCCAGTACTTC
CASGYRGQETQYF